Listed here are 30 T cell receptor beta chains from one sample, sequenced in a study of shared clonotypes between healthy human individuals. Measured with immunoSEQ multiplex PCR; TCRdb has only the in-frame clones, and not every one. The sample lists about 2.4 million clones, more than 80% occurring once. Sequenced: naive CD4+ T cells sorted from blood. The sample's subset: CD45RA+ positively selected. The receptors derive from a man between 18 and 29 years old in good health.

This sequence joins TRBV1 and TRBJ1-3. TRBV1 constitutes a pseudogene. The CDR3 consists of 17 residues. The CDR3 DNA is TGCACCAGCAGCCAAGATCAGGGACTGCTCTCTGGAAACACCATATATTTT. Protein: CTSSQDQGLLSGNTIYF.

The CDR3 nucleotides are TGTGCCAGCAGTGTCCAGGGGATGGGGGAGCTGTTTTTT. Translated: CASSVQGMGELFF. V is TRBV2 and J is TRBJ2-2, with D possibly matching TRBD1 (6 bases). V lost 4 bases to trimming and J lost 8 bases, with 11 bases between them. The CDR3 loop spans 13 amino acids. Per the germline V gene, CDR1 is SNHLY and CDR2 is FYNNEI.

The CDR3 DNA sequence: TGCGCCAGCAGCACCAGGGATACAGATACGCAGTATTTT. Residues: CASSTRDTDTQYF. This chain joins TRBV5-1 and TRBJ2-3, with a tentative D call TRBD1 (5 bases). CDR3 length equals 13 residues. CDR1 SGHRS and CDR2 YFSETQ come from the germline V gene. V was shortened by 4 bases and J by 3 bases, with 9 bases between the two germline ends.

V usage is TRBV29-1 and J usage is TRBJ1-3, with D perhaps TRBD1 (5 bases). The CDR3 contains 15 residues. Germline V gene lookup returns CDR1 SQVTM and CDR2 ANQGSEA. V was shortened by 6 bases and J by 1 base, with 16 bases between the two germline ends. CDR3 nucleotides: TGCAGCGTCGGTTTGTGGGGGGGGTCTGGAAACACCATATATTTT. Protein product: CSVGLWGGSGNTIYF.

The J gene is TRBJ2-1, the V gene TRBV7-9; a weak D match, TRBD2 (5 bases). Germline V gives CDR1 SEHNR, CDR2 FQNEAQ (reference sequence). Trimming removed 5 bases at V and 6 bases at J, with 14 bases between. This CDR3 region has 14 residues. For the CDR3, the DNA is TGTGCCAGCAGCCCCTCCTACGGAGGCAATGAGCAGTTCTTC. Residues: CASSPSYGGNEQFF.

This chain joins TRBV19 and TRBJ1-1, with 8 bases identical to TRBD1. The germline V gene has CDR1 LNHDA and CDR2 SQIVND (reference sequence). CDR3 length: 15 amino acids. After removal of 6 bases from V and 1 base from J, the junction contained 7 bases not matched to a gene. CDR3 in amino acids: CASSSRQGSNTEAFF. Here the CDR3 DNA reads TGTGCCAGTAGCTCGCGACAGGGGTCGAACACTGAAGCTTTCTTT.

The CDR3 nucleotides read TGCGCCAGCAGCTTGGTTCCAGACCTCGGTCAGCCCCAGCATTTT. Protein product: CASSLVPDLGQPQHF. This rearrangement joins TRBV5-1 to TRBJ1-5; D gene unclear. The CDR3 spans 15 residues. CDR1 SGHRS and CDR2 YFSETQ come from the germline V gene. The V and J ends lost 0 bases and 6 bases respectively, with 13 bases between them.

V is TRBV19 and J is TRBJ1-3; D unresolved. Germline CDR1 is LNHDA and CDR2 is SQIVND (reference sequence). Trimming removed 11 bases at V and 1 base at J, with 21 bases between. The CDR3 spans 16 residues. The CDR3 DNA reads TGTGCCGCCAGTAGTACTCAACATGTTTCTGGAAACACCATATATTTT. Translating it yields CAASSTQHVSGNTIYF.

This clone was observed a single time. In DNA form, the CDR3 reads TGTGCCTGGAGTTTTCTGGTGGGGGGGAATGGCTACACCTTC. Translating it yields CAWSFLVGGNGYTF. V usage is TRBV30 and J usage is TRBJ1-2; a possible D gene is TRBD1 (5 bases). Germline CDR1 reads GTSNPN; CDR2 reads SVGIG (reference sequence). With 2 bases removed from V and 6 bases from J, the gap between germline ends came to 16 bases. CDR3 length: 14 residues.

The chain combines TRBV20-1 with TRBJ1-2; tentatively, D is TRBD1 (6 bases). This CDR3 has 11 amino acids. Germline CDR1 DFQATT, CDR2 SNEGSKA (reference sequence). V lost 6 bases to trimming and J lost 6 bases, with 11 bases between them. The CDR3 DNA reads TGCAGTGCGCACAGGGTAGATGGCTACACCTTC. Amino acids: CSAHRVDGYTF.

The chain employs TRBV7-2 and TRBJ2-1, with 14 bases that match TRBD2. The CDR3 spans 16 residues. Germline CDR1 is SGHTA and CDR2 is FQGNSA. With V trimmed by 0 bases and J by 10 bases, 5 bases remained unmatched. The DNA for the CDR3 is TGTGCCAGCAGCTTAGCGCGACTAGCGGGAGGGACGGAGCAGTTCTTC. It encodes CASSLARLAGGTEQFF.

The chain is built from TRBV10-3 and TRBJ2-3, with 9 nucleotides matching TRBD2. This CDR3 spans 16 amino acids. V shed 7 bases and J 3 bases; nucleotides not matched to a gene: 11. The germline V gene has CDR1 ENHRY and CDR2 SYGVKD. This chain's CDR3 is CAIKGGGAGGTDTQYF. The CDR3 region has the DNA TGTGCCATCAAGGGGGGCGGAGCGGGAGGTACAGATACGCAGTATTTT.

Comments on this clone: At one end, the junction sequence differs from germline, possibly due to a read error. This chain uses TRBV7-7 with TRBJ2-7, with D tentatively TRBD1 (7 bases). The CDR3 is 13 amino acids. Per germline, CDR1 SSHAT and CDR2 FNYEAQ (reference sequence). The CDR3 region is CASSPSQGGEQYF. CDR3 in DNA: TGTGCTAGCAGCCCAAGCCAGGGGGGCGAGCAGTACTTC.

This chain connects TRBV28 to TRBJ2-5; D unclear. Germline V CDR1 and CDR2: MDHEN, SYDVKM. CDR3 size: 16 residues. V lost 4 bases and J lost 1, with 16 bases in between. The CDR3 region is CASSSLGKLGQETQYF. CDR3 in DNA: TGTGCCAGCAGTTCTCTGGGGAAATTAGGCCAAGAGACCCAGTACTTC.

This clone was seen a few times. The V and J genes are TRBV7-2 and TRBJ1-6; D unclear. This CDR3 contains 13 residues. From germline, CDR1 is SGHTA and CDR2 FQGNSA. Deletions cut 4 bases from V and 7 bases from J, with 8 bases between. As DNA, the CDR3 is TGTGCCAGCAGCTCCCACTGGAATTCACCCCTCCACTTT. This gives the protein CASSSHWNSPLHF.

The V and J genes are TRBV9 and TRBJ2-3, with D possibly matching TRBD2 (5 bases). CDR1 SGDLS and CDR2 YYNGEE come from the germline V gene. CDR3 length: 14 amino acids. The V and J ends lost 0 bases and 6 bases respectively, with 11 bases between them. CDR3 region: CASSVGPWEDTQYF. The DNA of the CDR3 is TGTGCCAGCAGCGTAGGCCCGTGGGAGGATACGCAGTATTTT.

The chain links TRBV18 to TRBJ2-4; 7 positions match TRBD2. The germline gives CDR1 KGHSH, CDR2 LQKENI. This CDR3 is built from 13 residues. Trimming took 3 bases from V and 5 from J; bases not matched to a gene: 1. In DNA, the CDR3 is TGTGCCAGCTCACCGGGGGGGGAAAACATTCAGTACTTC. Residues: CASSPGGENIQYF.

The chain uses TRBV27 and TRBJ1-5; tentatively, D is TRBD1 (5 bases). This CDR3 is built from 17 residues. Germline V gene data show CDR1 as MNHEY and CDR2 as SMNVEV (reference sequence). With 4 bases removed from V and 6 bases from J, the gap between germline ends came to 22 bases. As DNA, the CDR3 is TGTGCCAGCAGTTCCCCCCGGAAGGGGCAAGGGGTTCAGCCCCAGCATTTT. Translating gives CASSSPRKGQGVQPQHF.

DNA of the CDR3: TGTGCCAGCAGCGTTAGCGGGACCACCGGGGAGCTGTTTTTT. Protein sequence: CASSVSGTTGELFF. The V call is TRBV5-4, the J call TRBJ2-2; 8 positions match TRBD2. The J segment lost 4 bases and the V segment lost 4 bases, leaving 3 bases of the junction unmatched. The CDR3 is made up of 14 amino acids. Germline V lookup: CDR1 SGHNT, CDR2 YYREEE (reference sequence).

CDR3 sequence: CASGQARGEQFF. The CDR3 bases are TGTGCTAGTGGGCAAGCGAGGGGGGAGCAGTTCTTC. The chain couples TRBV12-5 to TRBJ2-1, with D maybe TRBD1 (6 bases). Germline V CDR1 and CDR2: LGHNT, FRNRAP. The CDR3 consists of 12 residues. Trimming cost V 6 bases and J 10 bases, with 13 bases left between them. Based on the CDR3 plus reference TRBV12-5 and TRBJ2-1, the full variable domain is DARVTQTPRHKVTEMGQEVTMRCQPILGHNTVFWYRQTMMQGLELLAYFRNRAPLDDSGMPKDRFSAEMPDATLATLKIQPSEPRDSAVYFCASGQARGEQFFGPGTRLTVL.

This chain joins TRBV19 and TRBJ1-5; D is perhaps TRBD1 (5 bases). Trimming removed 5 bases from V and 6 bases from J, with 17 bases in between. Looked up from germline, CDR1 is LNHDA and CDR2 is SQIVND (reference sequence). The CDR3 totals 15 residues. CDR3 region: CASSGSGSPGQPQHF. The CDR3 DNA is TGTGCCAGTAGTGGATCAGGGTCCCCAGGTCAGCCCCAGCATTTT.

V is TRBV5-1 and J is TRBJ1-6; D gene ambiguous. The CDR3 consists of 15 residues. From germline, CDR1 is SGHRS and CDR2 YFSETQ. V was shortened by 4 bases and J by 4 bases, with 12 bases between the two germline ends. The CDR3 coding sequence is TGCGCCAGCAGCCTGTCGGACGCATATAATTCACCCCTCCACTTT. It codes for CASSLSDAYNSPLHF.

Concerning this clone itself: The same CDR3 also results from other DNA sequences found in this sample. The chain links TRBV19 to TRBJ1-5; TRBD1 might be the D (6 bases). Per germline, CDR1 LNHDA and CDR2 SQIVND (reference sequence). V gave up 3 bases and J gave up 4 bases, with 13 bases separating them. CDR3 length: 15 amino acids. The CDR3 loop reads CASSMGPGANQPQHF. In nucleotides, the CDR3 is TGTGCCAGTAGTATGGGGCCAGGGGCGAATCAGCCCCAGCATTTT.

V gene TRBV13 combines with J gene TRBJ2-1; 11 bases are a match to TRBD2. Per the germline V gene, CDR1 is PRHDT and CDR2 is FYEKMQ (reference sequence). The CDR3 totals 16 residues. The trim removed 6 bases at V and 2 bases at J, leaving 6 bases unmatched. The CDR3 is CASRKGTSGPYNEQFF. The CDR3 DNA follows: TGTGCCAGCAGGAAGGGGACTAGCGGTCCCTACAATGAGCAGTTCTTC.

The chain's CDR3 is CASGDVGANVLTF. CDR3 nucleotides: TGCGCCAGCGGCGACGTCGGGGCCAACGTCCTGACTTTC. The J gene is TRBJ2-6, the V gene TRBV5-1; no clear D gene. The V end lost 7 bases, the J end lost 4 bases, and 9 bases lay between the germline ends. CDR1 and CDR2 (germline): SGHRS, YFSETQ. The CDR3 covers 13 residues.

In DNA, the CDR3 is TGTGCCAGCAGTGAGATAACGGCGTTAACAGATACGCAGTATTTT. Translation: CASSEITALTDTQYF. The V and J genes are TRBV25-1 and TRBJ2-3; no clear D. CDR1 is MGHDK, CDR2 SYGVNS, per germline. Between the trimmed V and J ends, which lost 3 bases and 3 bases, there was a span of 13 bases. CDR3 size: 15 residues.

About this clone itself: This CDR3 is also generated by other DNA sequences in the sample. The CDR3 DNA reads as TGCGCCAGCAGCTTGTCCGGGACAGGGGGCTACGAGCAGTACTTC. This gives the protein CASSLSGTGGYEQYF. The V and J genes are TRBV5-1 and TRBJ2-7; 11 bases align to TRBD1. This CDR3 contains 15 residues. Looked up from germline, CDR1 is SGHRS and CDR2 is YFSETQ. J gave up 3 bases and V 1 base, and 3 bases lay outside the gene matches.

The chain is built from TRBV19 and TRBJ1-2; D unclear. Per the germline V gene, CDR1 is LNHDA and CDR2 is SQIVND (reference sequence). The CDR3 spans 17 residues. Trimming removed 4 bases from V and 2 bases from J, with 20 bases in between. The CDR3 reads CASSSRAPETHNYGYTF. The CDR3 nucleotides read TGTGCCAGTAGTAGTCGGGCCCCGGAAACGCACAACTATGGCTACACCTTC.

With regard to this clone: The identical CDR3 is also encoded by other nucleotide sequences in the sample. This chain links TRBV6-5 with TRBJ2-7; a possible D gene is TRBD2 (5 bases). Looked up from germline, CDR1 is MNHEY and CDR2 is SVGAGI. V lost 1 base, J lost 1 base, and 8 bases lay in between. This CDR3 is 14 amino acids long. Here the CDR3 DNA reads TGTGCCAGCAGTTACTATCGGGGATCCTACGAGCAGTACTTC. Residues: CASSYYRGSYEQYF.

The chain uses TRBV2 and TRBJ2-3; TRBD1 is a possible D gene (6 bases). CDR1 and CDR2 (germline): SNHLY, FYNNEI. V dropped 6 bases and J dropped 5 bases, with 12 bases sitting between them. CDR3 length: 13 residues. CDR3 nucleotide sequence: TGTGCCAGCAGGGGTTACAGGGAAGATACGCAGTATTTT. This sequence encodes CASRGYREDTQYF.